The clone carrying this T cell receptor beta chain was seen only a few times. The ends were cut back, 3 bases at V and 3 bases at J, with 8 bases in the middle. This CDR3 region has 13 residues. The data belong to a study of blood T cell repertoires in COVID-19. Study context: COVID-19 samples, acute and convalescent, were from the United States, Italy and Spain. Sources were T cells, B-cell-depleted T cells, or PBMCs; the material itself was cDNA or gDNA.

As originally analysed: Amplification of reference gene primers provided the estimated nucleated cell counts. TCRdb's table, derived via immunoSEQ multiplex PCR, lists solely in-frame clones and lacks some. V, J and clone size are those of that table, while D and trimming were read from the DNA. The table has 130,000 or so clones, roughly four fifths seen once; the top ten hold roughly 12%. Sequencing was carried out using peripheral blood. The source is a human donor in a cohort sampled during active COVID-19. The J gene is TRBJ1-2, the V gene TRBV12-3 or TRBV12-4; D may be TRBD1 (5 bases). The CDR3 region is CASSFTGDYGYTF. The CDR3 DNA follows: TGTGCCAGCAGTTTCACGGGGGACTATGGCTACACCTTC.